Listed below are T cell receptor beta chains from one sample, sequenced in a study of patients and donors after allogeneic stem cell transplantation. TCRdb reanalysed the RT-PCR reads using MiXCR and keeps one entry per CDR3 protein. In the table there are roughly 180,000 distinct CDR3 sequences, less than 45% of which are singletons. Input material: blood, either unsorted or a sorted T cell fraction (not recorded which). The receptor set was obtained from a human donor who was either an allogeneic HSCT recipient or a stem cell or donor lymphocyte infusion donor (not recorded which). It is not recorded whose cells these are; they may come from a transplant donor. Each CDR3 is given with its conserved first and last residue. A D gene is named only where the DNA matches it firmly. Not every row has a clone size; where given, it reads once, few, many or a size class.

TRBV7-3	TRBJ1-1	.	.	CASSLMTIAEAFF	TGTGCCAGCAGCTTAATGACAATCGCTGAAGCTTTCTTT
TRBV6-5	TRBJ2-1	.	.	CASTSSHEQFF	TGTGCCAGCACTAGCTCCCATGAGCAGTTCTTC
TRBV7-9	TRBJ1-5	many	.	CASSLDNSNQPQHF	TGCGCCAGCAGCTTGGACAATAGCAATCAGCCCCAGCATTTT
TRBV5-6	TRBJ1-2	few	TRBD1	CASSPKTVYRDRVYGYTF	TGTGCCAGCAGCCCTAAAACGGTCTACCGGGACAGGGTGTATGGCTACACCTTC
TRBV12-3/TRBV12-4	TRBJ2-7	.	.	CASSLRGAPSYEQYF	TGTGCCAGCAGTTTACGGGGGGCCCCCTCCTACGAGCAGTACTTC
TRBV7-9	TRBJ1-2	.	TRBD1	CASSLEGQGGLHNYGYTF	TGTGCCAGCAGCTTAGAGGGACAGGGGGGTCTCCATAACTATGGCTACACCTTC
TRBV20-1	TRBJ1-1	.	.	CSPAGRAFF	TGCAGTCCCGCGGGGAGAGCTTTCTTT
TRBV7-3	TRBJ1-5	.	.	CASSLVSQFQPQHF	TGTGCCAGCAGCTTAGTGTCCCAATTTCAGCCCCAGCATTTT
TRBV4-2	TRBJ2-4	.	TRBD2	CASSQETTSGLVDIQYF	TGTGCCAGCAGCCAAGAGACGACTAGCGGGCTGGTTGACATTCAGTACTTC
TRBV18	TRBJ2-5	.	TRBD1	CASSPLTGPLQETQYF	TGTGCCAGCTCACCGCTGACAGGGCCACTCCAAGAGACCCAGTACTTC
TRBV7-3	TRBJ1-2	.	.	CASSPSNRAPTRGYTF	TGTGCCAGCAGCCCCTCTAACCGGGCCCCTACGAGGGGCTACACCTTC
TRBV9	TRBJ2-7	.	TRBD2	CASSGTSGRWWEQYF	TGTGCCAGCAGCGGGACTAGCGGGAGATGGTGGGAGCAGTACTTC
TRBV18	TRBJ1-4	.	.	CASSPVGGADEKLFF	TGTGCCAGCTCACCGGTAGGCGGGGCCGATGAAAAACTGTTTTTT
TRBV5-1	TRBJ2-2	.	.	CASTMWGRGPSLNTGELFF	TGCGCCAGCACTATGTGGGGCAGGGGCCCCTCACTGAACACCGGGGAGCTGTTTTTT
TRBV6-2/TRBV6-3	TRBJ1-4	.	.	CASSYSGTRDEKLFF	TGTGCCAGCAGTTACAGCGGGACACGAGATGAAAAACTGTTTTTT
TRBV4-3	TRBJ2-5	.	TRBD2	CASSPGLGTYQETQYF	TGCGCCAGCAGCCCCGGACTAGGAACGTACCAAGAGACCCAGTACTTC
TRBV27	TRBJ2-1	.	.	CASSLSFYNEQFF	TGTGCCAGCAGTTTATCGTTCTACAATGAGCAGTTCTTC
TRBV6-2/TRBV6-3	TRBJ1-5	few	.	CASSQTGPNQHF	TGTGCCAGCAGCCAGACAGGCCCTAACCAGCATTTT
TRBV12-3/TRBV12-4	TRBJ1-3	.	.	CASKANSGNTIYF	TGTGCCAGCAAGGCGAACTCTGGAAACACCATATATTTT
TRBV12-3/TRBV12-4	TRBJ2-3	few	TRBD1	CASRLGQAGTDTQYF	TGTGCCAGCAGACTAGGACAGGCCGGCACAGATACGCAGTATTTT
TRBV7-2	TRBJ2-7	few	.	CASSLELSEQYF	TGTGCCAGCAGCTTAGAGCTTAGCGAGCAGTACTTC
TRBV12-3/TRBV12-4	TRBJ2-2	few	.	CASTRRPGTPLNTGELFF	TGTGCCAGCACCCGCCGCCCCGGGACACCTTTGAACACCGGGGAGCTGTTTTTT
TRBV5-6	TRBJ1-2	.	.	CASSSSTGIGGYTF	TGTGCCAGCAGCTCGTCGACAGGTATCGGGGGCTACACCTTC
TRBV20-1	TRBJ1-2	.	TRBD1	CSAHNRGLYYGYTF	TGCAGTGCTCATAACAGGGGGCTTTACTATGGCTACACCTTC
TRBV6-5	TRBJ1-2	.	.	CASSPQVLYGYGYTF	TGTGCCAGCAGTCCCCAGGTCCTCTATGGCTATGGCTACACCTTC
TRBV20-1	TRBJ2-7	.	TRBD2	CSAPGAGESEQYF	TGCAGTGCCCCTGGGGCGGGAGAATCCGAGCAGTACTTC
TRBV7-3	TRBJ2-1	.	TRBD2	CASSQGREVNEQFF	TGTGCCAGCAGCCAAGGGCGGGAGGTCAATGAGCAGTTCTTC